Each of the 25 T cell receptor beta chains below was sequenced from the same sample in a study of blood T cell repertoires in COVID-19. The repertoire was sequenced with immunoSEQ multiplex PCR; TCRdb's copy has only in-frame clones and lacks some. This sample has 59,000 or so clones, with about 70% found just once. The specimen sequenced was peripheral blood. Every receptor here comes from a woman aged 45-59 years with active or convalescent COVID-19.

This sequence joins TRBV28 and TRBJ2-3; 8 bases are a match to TRBD2. The CDR3 extends over 14 amino acids. The germline gives CDR1 MDHEN, CDR2 SYDVKM. Trimming removed 3 bases from V and 6 bases from J; junction bases left unmatched: 5. CDR3 in amino acids: CASSFSAGDDTQYF. The CDR3, as DNA: TGTGCCAGCAGTTTTTCAGCGGGAGATGATACGCAGTATTTT.

In its sample, this clone was seen once. V gene TRBV3-1 (or the pseudogene TRBV3-2) combines with J gene TRBJ2-1; TRBD2 matches 11 bases. There are 15 residues in the CDR3. V shed 0 bases, J shed 8 bases, and the junction held 3 bases outside the gene matches. Germline V lookup: CDR1 LGHDT, CDR2 YNNKEL (reference sequence). CDR3 nucleotide sequence: TGTGCCAGCAGCCAAGAACTAGCGGGAGACGATGAGCAGTTCTTC. Amino acids: CASSQELAGDDEQFF.

The J gene is TRBJ1-4, the V gene TRBV7-2; 9 positions match TRBD1. CDR3 length: 17 residues. CDR1 is SGHTA and CDR2 is FQGNSA in the germline V gene. V shed 1 base, J shed 4 bases, and the junction held 7 bases outside the gene matches. The CDR3 here is CASSLGGGTGLNEKLFF. Here the CDR3 DNA reads TGTGCCAGCAGCTTAGGAGGAGGGACAGGGCTTAATGAAAAACTGTTTTTT. The full variable domain, in which reference TRBV7-2 and TRBJ1-4 provide the parts outside the CDR3, is GAGVSQSPSNKVTEKGKDVELRCDPISGHTALYWYRQSLGQGLEFLIYFQGNSAPDKSGLPSDRFSAERTGGSVSTLTIQRTQQEDSAVYLCASSLGGGTGLNEKLFFGSGTQLSVL.

The chain uses TRBV5-1 and TRBJ1-1; D ambiguous. The CDR3 has 15 amino acids. Trimming stripped 3 bases from V and 2 bases from J, with 14 bases between. Germline V lookup: CDR1 SGHRS, CDR2 YFSETQ. CDR3 in DNA: TGCGCCAGCAGCTCGACCGGCGGGATTAACACTGAAGCTTTCTTT. Protein sequence: CASSSTGGINTEAFF.

There are a few counts of this clone. The chain employs TRBV7-9 and TRBJ2-7; 8 bases agree with TRBD1. V shed 1 base and J 4 bases; nucleotides not matched to a gene: 6. Germline V gene lookup returns CDR1 SEHNR and CDR2 FQNEAQ (reference sequence). This CDR3 is 15 amino acids long. The CDR3 loop reads CASSLEAGGRYEQYF. DNA for the CDR3: TGTGCCAGCAGCTTAGAGGCAGGGGGCAGGTACGAGCAGTACTTC.

This clone appeared a few times. The genes are TRBV5-5 and TRBJ2-1; TRBD2 aligns across 7 bases. The CDR3 covers 15 residues. J was trimmed by 8 bases and V by 4 bases; bases with no gene match: 12. Germline values: CDR1 SGHKS, CDR2 YYEKEE (reference sequence). The CDR3, as DNA: TGTGCCAGCAGCCCCGTTGCGGGAGTAAGGGATGAGCAGTTCTTC. Residues: CASSPVAGVRDEQFF.

The J gene is TRBJ1-1, the V gene TRBV2; D is possibly TRBD1 (6 bases). V was trimmed by 7 bases and J by 1 base, leaving 16 bases between them. The germline CDR1 and CDR2 sequences are SNHLY and FYNNEI. The CDR3 loop spans 15 amino acids. The CDR3: CASKARSDRNTEAFF. In nucleotides, the CDR3 is TGTGCCAGCAAAGCACGCTCGGACAGGAACACTGAAGCTTTCTTT.

The chain recombines TRBV6-1 with TRBJ1-1; the match to TRBD1 covers 7 bases. V lost 1 base and J lost 6; bases outside the gene matches: 5. CDR3 length equals 14 residues. CDR1 is MNHNS and CDR2 is SASEGT in the germline V gene. CDR3 coding DNA: TGTGCCAGCAGTGAAGTGGGGACAGCGGCTGAAGCTTTCTTT. As protein: CASSEVGTAAEAFF.

The chain combines TRBV6-4 with TRBJ1-5; no reliable D call. V was shortened by 4 bases and J by 2 bases, with 12 bases between the two germline ends. The CDR3 totals 15 residues. CDR1 and CDR2 from the germline V gene are MRHNA and SNTAGT. DNA of the CDR3: TGTGCCAGCAGTGGGGAGGGCTCAGGCAATCAGCCCCAGCATTTT. Protein: CASSGEGSGNQPQHF.

This clone was seen once. J is TRBJ2-1 and V is TRBV7-8; the D gene is possibly TRBD2 (6 bases). V gave up 1 base and J gave up 6 bases, with 10 bases separating them. Germline-derived CDR1 and CDR2 are SGHVS and FQNEAQ. The CDR3 is made up of 14 amino acids. CDR3 bases: TGTGCCAGCAGCTTAGAGGGGAGGCGCAATGAGCAGTTCTTC. Its translation: CASSLEGRRNEQFF.

The chain uses TRBV10-3 and TRBJ2-7, with 7 bases that match TRBD1. This CDR3 spans 19 amino acids. Trimming cost V 1 base and J 2 bases; bases outside gene matches: 17. Germline CDR1 is ENHRY and CDR2 is SYGVKD. This CDR3 reads CAISEYGVTGTQGTYEQYF. The CDR3 nucleotides are TGTGCCATCAGTGAGTATGGGGTGACAGGGACACAGGGCACCTACGAGCAGTACTTC.

This clone was counted only a few times. This chain connects TRBV5-6 to TRBJ2-7; 8 bases map to TRBD1. V trimming: 1 base; J trimming: 6 bases; junction bases outside the gene matches: 9. This CDR3 region has 15 residues. From germline, CDR1 is SGHDT and CDR2 YYEEEE. The CDR3, as DNA: TGTGCCAGCAGCTTGATCGGGACAGGCGTCGTCGAGCAGTACTTC. It translates to CASSLIGTGVVEQYF.

The V call is TRBV7-2, the J call TRBJ1-2; tentatively, D is TRBD1 (6 bases). This CDR3 contains 15 residues. The germline V and J ends were trimmed by 1 base and 1 base, with 10 bases remaining between them. The V gene's germline CDR1 is SGHTA and CDR2 FQGNSA. The CDR3 loop reads CASSLVGGFNYGYTF. The CDR3 DNA follows: TGTGCCAGCAGCTTAGTTGGGGGCTTTAACTATGGCTACACCTTC.

The chain recombines TRBV24-1 with TRBJ2-3, with 9 bases identical to TRBD1. Germline V CDR1 and CDR2: KGHDR, SFDVKD. Losses at the gene ends were 5 bases for V and 4 bases for J; bases not matched to a gene: 9. The CDR3 is 16 residues long. CDR3 sequence: CATSGPGQGTSDTQYF. The CDR3 DNA is TGTGCCACCAGTGGGCCGGGACAGGGTACCTCAGATACGCAGTATTTT.

This clone showed up just a few times. The chain links TRBV10-3 to TRBJ1-2; tentative D call: TRBD1 (5 bases). The germline CDR1 and CDR2 sequences are ENHRY and SYGVKD. The CDR3 has 13 residues. Deletions cut 0 bases from V and 8 bases from J, with 10 bases between. The chain's CDR3 is CAISESAGIGYTF. In DNA form, the CDR3 reads TGTGCCATCAGTGAGTCGGCAGGGATAGGCTACACCTTC.

V and J are TRBV7-7 and TRBJ2-2; D unresolved. The CDR3 has 13 residues. Germline V gene lookup returns CDR1 SSHAT and CDR2 FNYEAQ (reference sequence). V was clipped by 1 base and J by 4 bases, with 4 bases between them. CDR3 bases: TGTGCCAGCAGCTTAGATCGCACCGGGGAGCTGTTTTTT. As protein: CASSLDRTGELFF.

The CDR3 is CASSLGSGRETQYF. The CDR3 DNA is TGCGCCAGCAGCTTGGGTAGCGGGAGAGAGACCCAGTACTTC. The J gene is TRBJ2-5, the V gene TRBV5-1, with 9 bases that match TRBD2. The germline V gene has CDR1 SGHRS and CDR2 YFSETQ. The V segment lost 0 bases and the J segment 4 bases; nucleotides outside the gene matches: 1. The CDR3 has 14 amino acids.

This rearrangement joins TRBV11-2 to TRBJ2-7, with 10 bases identical to TRBD2. The length of the CDR3 is 15 residues. V dropped 3 bases and J dropped 3; count of bases not matched to a gene: 5. CDR1 SGHAT and CDR2 FQNNGV come from the germline V gene. The CDR3 sequence is CASSFWTSGHYEQYF. CDR3 bases: TGTGCCAGCAGCTTCTGGACTAGCGGTCACTACGAGCAGTACTTC. The full variable domain, rest sourced from reference TRBV11-2 and TRBJ2-7, is EAGVAQSPRYKIIEKRQSVAFWCNPISGHATLYWYQQILGQGPKLLIQFQNNGVVDDSQLPKDRFSAERLKGVDSTLKIQPAKLEDSAVYLCASSFWTSGHYEQYFGPGTRLTVT.

The V gene is TRBV5-1, the J gene TRBJ1-1; 9 nucleotides agree with TRBD1. CDR3 length: 15 residues. Per the germline V gene, CDR1 is SGHRS and CDR2 is YFSETQ. Unmatched junction bases numbered 7, after V lost 3 bases and J lost 4 bases. This chain's CDR3 is CASSWGDRESTEAFF. CDR3 bases: TGCGCCAGCAGCTGGGGGGACAGGGAGAGCACTGAAGCTTTCTTT.

This clone was seen only once. The chain recombines TRBV5-1 with TRBJ2-5, with 7 bases identical to TRBD2. V gave up 5 bases and J gave up 1 base; unmatched junction bases: 5. The CDR3 extends over 14 amino acids. Germline V gene lookup returns CDR1 SGHRS and CDR2 YFSETQ. In nucleotides, the CDR3 is TGCGCCAGCAGGGGGGGACTATCCCAAGAGACCCAGTACTTC. Residues: CASRGGLSQETQYF.

The chain employs TRBV5-5 and TRBJ2-5; D is unresolved. Per germline, CDR1 SGHKS and CDR2 YYEKEE (reference sequence). CDR3 size: 13 residues. Trimming removed 4 bases at V and 5 bases at J, with 12 bases between. The CDR3: CASSSSLMETQYF. In DNA form, the CDR3 reads TGTGCCAGCAGCAGCTCCCTGATGGAGACCCAGTACTTC.

This clone has just a few counts. The chain employs TRBV9 and TRBJ1-1; 7 bases fit TRBD1. Germline V gives CDR1 SGDLS, CDR2 YYNGEE. The junction had 7 bases not matched to a gene; V was cut back by 4 bases and J by 1 base. The CDR3 is 15 amino acids. CDR3 residues: CASSFRQGQNTEAFF. CDR3 in DNA: TGTGCCAGCAGCTTCAGACAGGGACAGAACACTGAAGCTTTCTTT.

CDR3 protein: CASSIRSYEQYF. The DNA of the CDR3 is TGTGCCAGCAGTATCCGGAGTTACGAGCAGTACTTC. The chain links TRBV28 to TRBJ2-7; D gene ambiguous. Germline V gene lookup returns CDR1 MDHEN and CDR2 SYDVKM. The CDR3 is made up of 12 amino acids. V shed 5 bases and J shed 4 bases, with 9 bases lying between them.

The chain couples TRBV13 to TRBJ2-7; 9 nucleotides agree with TRBD2. With 4 bases clipped from V and 5 bases from J, the junction kept 15 bases outside the gene matches. The CDR3 spans 17 residues. Per germline, CDR1 PRHDT and CDR2 FYEKMQ (reference sequence). The CDR3 DNA follows: TGTGCCAGCAGCTCCCCTGTCGTGGTAGCGGGAGATCACGAGCAGTACTTC. Translated: CASSSPVVVAGDHEQYF. The full variable domain, its missing parts supplied by reference TRBV13 and TRBJ2-7, is AAGVIQSPRHLIKEKRETATLKCYPIPRHDTVYWYQQGPGQDPQFLISFYEKMQSDKGSIPDRFSAQQFSDYHSELNMSSLELGDSALYFCASSSPVVVAGDHEQYFGPGTRLTVT.

This chain uses TRBV6-6 with TRBJ2-1; 9 bases line up with TRBD1. Germline assignment: CDR1 MNHNY and CDR2 SVGAGI (reference sequence). The CDR3 extends over 15 amino acids. V was pared by 6 bases and J by 6 bases, with 9 bases of the junction left unmatched. CDR3 protein: CASRTGGRVGNEQFF. CDR3 coding DNA: TGTGCCAGCAGAACAGGGGGCAGGGTGGGCAATGAGCAGTTCTTC.